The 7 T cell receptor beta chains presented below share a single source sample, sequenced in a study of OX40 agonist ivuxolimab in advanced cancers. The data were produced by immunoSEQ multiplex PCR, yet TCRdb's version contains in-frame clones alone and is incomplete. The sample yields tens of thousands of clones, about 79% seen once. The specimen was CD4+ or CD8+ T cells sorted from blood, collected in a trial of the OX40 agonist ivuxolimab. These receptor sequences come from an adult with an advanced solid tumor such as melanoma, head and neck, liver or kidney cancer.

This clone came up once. CDR3 protein: CASSLSETEWGGLFF. In nucleotides, the CDR3 is TGTGCCAGCAGCTTATCGGAGACTGAATGGGGGGGACTGTTTTTT. The J gene is TRBJ1-4, the V gene TRBV7-8; D possibly corresponds to TRBD1 (5 bases). CDR3 length equals 15 residues. Trimming removed 2 bases at V and 13 bases at J, with 20 bases between. CDR1 is SGHVS and CDR2 is FQNEAQ in the germline V gene.

The CDR3 loop is CASSLSGQGRETQYF. The CDR3 DNA reads as TGTGCCAGCAGCTTATCGGGACAGGGGCGGGAGACCCAGTACTTC. The chain has TRBV7-8 and TRBJ2-5, with TRBD1 identical over 10 bases. The CDR3 has 15 amino acids. The V gene end was trimmed by 2 bases and the J gene end by 5 bases; junction bases not matched to a gene: 5. Germline CDR1 and CDR2: SGHVS and FQNEAQ.

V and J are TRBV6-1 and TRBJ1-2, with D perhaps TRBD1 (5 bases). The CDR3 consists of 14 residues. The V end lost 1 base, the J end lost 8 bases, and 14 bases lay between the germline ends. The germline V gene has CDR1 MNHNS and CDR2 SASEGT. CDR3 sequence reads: CASSEGWGMGGYTF. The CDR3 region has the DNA TGTGCCAGCAGTGAAGGGTGGGGGATGGGAGGCTACACCTTC.

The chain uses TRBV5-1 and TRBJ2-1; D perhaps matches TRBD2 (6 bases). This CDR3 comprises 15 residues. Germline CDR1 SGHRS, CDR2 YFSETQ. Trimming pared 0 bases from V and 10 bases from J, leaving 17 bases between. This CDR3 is CASSLAGLGGEEQFF. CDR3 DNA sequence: TGCGCCAGCAGCTTGGCCGGTCTCGGCGGGGAAGAGCAGTTCTTC. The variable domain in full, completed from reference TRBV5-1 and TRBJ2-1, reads KAGVTQTPRYLIKTRGQQVTLSCSPISGHRSVSWYQQTPGQGLQFLFEYFSETQRNKGNFPGRFSGRQFSNSRSEMNVSTLELGDSALYLCASSLAGLGGEEQFFGPGTRLTVL.

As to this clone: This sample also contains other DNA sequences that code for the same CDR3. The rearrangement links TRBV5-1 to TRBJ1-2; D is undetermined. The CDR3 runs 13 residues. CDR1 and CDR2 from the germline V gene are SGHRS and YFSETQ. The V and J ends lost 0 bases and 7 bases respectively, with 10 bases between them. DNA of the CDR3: TGCGCCAGCAGCTTGGCGGGAGTAGGTGGCTACACCTTC. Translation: CASSLAGVGGYTF.

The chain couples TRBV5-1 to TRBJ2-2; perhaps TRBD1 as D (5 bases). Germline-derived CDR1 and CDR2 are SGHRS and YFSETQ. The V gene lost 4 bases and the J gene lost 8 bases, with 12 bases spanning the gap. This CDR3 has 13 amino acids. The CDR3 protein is CASSPQGTGELFF. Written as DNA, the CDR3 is TGCGCCAGCAGCCCGCAGGGAACGGGGGAGCTGTTTTTT.

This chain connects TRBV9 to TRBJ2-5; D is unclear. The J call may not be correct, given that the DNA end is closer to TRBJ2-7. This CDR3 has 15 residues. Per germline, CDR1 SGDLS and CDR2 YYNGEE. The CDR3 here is CASSEGDSPRYEQYF. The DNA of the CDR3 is TGTGCCAGCAGCGAGGGTGATAGCCCGAGGTACGAGCAGTACTTC.